The clone carrying this T cell receptor (beta chain) is a singleton in its sample. Antigen unknown. The sample belongs to a study of cytomegalovirus exposure and HLA in healthy donors. CDR1 is SGHRS and CDR2 is YFSETQ in the germline V gene. This CDR3 spans 14 amino acids. Between the trimmed V and J ends, which lost 3 bases and 4 bases, there was a span of 13 bases. In the PCR, 60 Vbeta and 13 Jbeta primers were used. Assay: immunoSEQ multiplex PCR; the TCRdb copy retains only in-frame clones and omits some. The repertoire holds 90,000 to 120,000 clones, with less than 85% as singletons. General study results and limits: A later analysis reportedly found that, within productive TCRs, an Asian-associated ancestry cluster had fewer N-insertions than the mean observed across the approximately 670 donors.

This rearrangement joins TRBV5-1 to TRBJ1-2; D perhaps matches TRBD1 (5 bases). The receptor comes from a woman aged 40 to 50 in good health and CMV-seropositive. Sequences were obtained from PBMCs. In nucleotides, the CDR3 is TGCGCCAGCAGCTCGGGACTTCTGGGCTATGGCTACACCTTC. It is translated as CASSSGLLGYGYTF.